A single sample gave rise to the 17 T cell receptor beta chains below, sequenced in a study of blood T cell repertoires in COVID-19. The table came from immunoSEQ multiplex PCR; TCRdb's copy has only in-frame clones and leaves some out. The sample shows 260,000 or so clones, 65% to 90% of them seen only once. The sample taken for sequencing was PBMCs or T cells enriched from blood (not recorded which). The receptors shown here come from a man younger than 35 who had recovered from COVID-19.

This clone was recorded once. The chain links TRBV30 to TRBJ1-1, with 8 bases lining up with TRBD1. The length of the CDR3 is 13 residues. From germline, CDR1 is GTSNPN and CDR2 SVGIG (reference sequence). The J segment lost 5 bases and the V segment lost 5 bases, leaving 7 bases of the junction unmatched. CDR3 residues: CAWGQGRGTEAFF. Here the CDR3 DNA reads TGTGCCTGGGGACAGGGCAGGGGGACTGAAGCTTTCTTT. Full variable domain (rest looked up from reference TRBV30 and TRBJ1-1): SQTIHQWPATLVQPVGSPLSLECTVEGTSNPNLYWYRQAAGRGLQLLFYSVGIGQISSEVPQNLSASRPQDRQFILSSKKLLLSDSGFYLCAWGQGRGTEAFFGQGTRLTVV.

The chain joins TRBV30 to TRBJ1-2; no clear D gene. The CDR3 covers 16 residues. Trimming pared 3 bases from V and 7 bases from J, leaving 24 bases between. Looked up from germline, CDR1 is GTSNPN and CDR2 is SVGIG (reference sequence). CDR3 amino acids: CAWSRGSSDGGSGYTF. CDR3 DNA: TGTGCCTGGAGCCGAGGTTCTTCGGATGGTGGGTCTGGCTACACCTTC.

The chain joins TRBV7-3 to TRBJ2-6, with a tentative D call TRBD1 (5 bases). Per germline, CDR1 SGHTA and CDR2 FQGTGA. The CDR3 runs 18 residues. Trimming removed 3 bases at V and 1 base at J, with 16 bases between. In nucleotides, the CDR3 is TGTGCCAGCAGCTTCAATAACCGGACACCTTCTGGGGCCAACGTCCTGACTTTC. Its translation is CASSFNNRTPSGANVLTF.

This clone has a single count. The chain joins TRBV2 to TRBJ2-1; 10 bases align to TRBD2. Trimming at V came to 2 bases and at J to 0 bases, leaving 16 bases not matched to a gene. This CDR3 contains 21 residues. Germline CDR1 reads SNHLY; CDR2 reads FYNNEI. Here the CDR3 reads CASSEPQTAGTSESSYNEQFF. The CDR3 DNA is TGTGCCAGCAGTGAACCCCAGACAGCCGGGACTAGCGAGAGCTCCTACAATGAGCAGTTCTTC.

This chain links TRBV6-5 with TRBJ1-5; the D is unclear. In germline, CDR1 is MNHEY, CDR2 SVGAGI. V was trimmed by 6 bases and J by 6 bases, leaving 15 bases between them. This CDR3 is 14 amino acids long. Here the CDR3 DNA reads TGTGCCAGCAGGACGGGAGGGTGGAGTCAGCCCCAGCATTTT. Translated, it gives CASRTGGWSQPQHF.

The rearrangement links TRBV6-6 to TRBJ1-2; 7 bases align to TRBD1. CDR1 and CDR2 (germline): MNHNY, SVGAGI (reference sequence). CDR3 length: 16 residues. J lost 0 bases, V lost 3 bases, and 7 bases had no gene match. CDR3 protein: CASSYGTALSNYGYTF. In DNA, the CDR3 is TGTGCCAGCAGTTATGGGACAGCGCTTTCTAACTATGGCTACACCTTC.

This clone was picked up a small number of times. This sequence joins TRBV5-1 and TRBJ1-3; unclear D gene. This CDR3 contains 17 residues. Germline V gives CDR1 SGHRS, CDR2 YFSETQ. The ends were cut back, 0 bases at V and 0 bases at J, with 13 bases in the middle. The CDR3 loop is CASSLAQPDYSGNTIYF. The CDR3 DNA sequence: TGCGCCAGCAGCTTGGCCCAGCCAGACTACTCTGGAAACACCATATATTTT.

The rearrangement links TRBV30 to TRBJ2-7, with TRBD1 matching 9 bases. V lost 2 bases to trimming and J lost 0 bases; unmatched junction nucleotides: 5. Germline loops: CDR1 GTSNPN, CDR2 SVGIG (reference sequence). The CDR3 runs 15 residues. CDR3 sequence reads: CAWSIRQGGSYEQYF. The CDR3, as DNA: TGTGCCTGGAGTATACGACAGGGGGGCTCCTACGAGCAGTACTTC.

The chain couples TRBV14 to TRBJ2-7, with D tentatively TRBD2 (6 bases). This CDR3 is 13 amino acids long. CDR1 is SGHDN, CDR2 FVKESK, per germline. V shed 0 bases and J shed 6 bases, with 9 bases lying between them. CDR3 DNA: TGTGCCAGCAGCCAAGATTACGGGGGCGAGCAGTACTTC. Amino acids: CASSQDYGGEQYF.

The rearrangement links TRBV28 to TRBJ1-2; tentatively, D is TRBD1 (5 bases). Per germline, CDR1 MDHEN and CDR2 SYDVKM. V was shortened by 3 bases and J by 8 bases, with 13 bases between the two germline ends. The CDR3 sequence is 13 residues long. The CDR3 coding sequence is TGTGCCAGCAGTTTGGGACGGGAGTGGGGCTACACCTTC. Its translation is CASSLGREWGYTF.

V gene TRBV7-9 combines with J gene TRBJ2-3; 9 bases match TRBD2. Germline V gene lookup returns CDR1 SEHNR and CDR2 FQNEAQ (reference sequence). This CDR3 has 16 amino acids. Unmatched junction bases numbered 8, after V lost 2 bases and J lost 5 bases. CDR3 coding DNA: TGTGCCAGCAGCTTAATAAGCGGGAGGTTTGGAGATACGCAGTATTTT. Encoded protein: CASSLISGRFGDTQYF. The full variable domain, completed using reference TRBV7-9 and TRBJ2-3, is DTGVSQNPRHKITKRGQNVTFRCDPISEHNRLYWYRQTLGQGPEFLTYFQNEAQLEKSRLLSDRFSAERPKGSFSTLEIQRTEQGDSAMYLCASSLISGRFGDTQYFGPGTRLTVL.

The chain is built from TRBV5-1 and TRBJ2-7, with 7 bases identical to TRBD1. The CDR3 runs 14 residues. J gave up 0 bases and V 3 bases, and 3 bases lay outside the gene matches. Germline V gives CDR1 SGHRS, CDR2 YFSETQ. Here the CDR3 reads CASSSTGFSYEQYF. In DNA, the CDR3 is TGCGCCAGCAGCTCGACAGGGTTCTCCTACGAGCAGTACTTC.

V and J are TRBV7-9 and TRBJ1-4; 8 bases match TRBD1. CDR1 is SEHNR, CDR2 FQNEAQ, per germline (reference sequence). The CDR3 has 15 residues. V lost 1 base and J lost 3; bases outside the gene matches: 1. The CDR3 reads CASSLEGQANEKLFF. DNA for the CDR3: TGTGCCAGCAGCTTAGAGGGACAGGCTAATGAAAAACTGTTTTTT.

V is TRBV7-2 and J is TRBJ2-7, with a tentative D call TRBD1 (6 bases). V was clipped by 9 bases and J by 3 bases, with 21 bases between them. This CDR3 spans 15 amino acids. Germline V gives CDR1 SGHTA, CDR2 FQGNSA. CDR3: CASTGAPGAYYEQYF. Here the CDR3 DNA reads TGTGCCAGTACCGGGGCCCCAGGGGCCTACTACGAGCAGTACTTC.

The chain couples TRBV30 to TRBJ1-5; maybe TRBD1 (6 bases). Trimming took off 0 bases at V and 6 bases at J, with 6 bases between the two ends. The CDR3 loop spans 12 amino acids. Germline V gene sequence: CDR1 GTSNPN, CDR2 SVGIG (reference sequence). The CDR3 here is CAWSVQGQPQHF. CDR3 DNA: TGTGCCTGGAGTGTACAGGGTCAGCCCCAGCATTTT.

CDR3 region: CSVEDRSRQLKTQYF. CDR3 DNA: TGCAGCGTTGAAGATCGTTCGAGACAGTTAAAGACCCAGTACTTC. This chain joins TRBV29-1 and TRBJ2-5; possibly TRBD1 for D (5 bases). Trimming pared 0 bases from V and 6 bases from J, leaving 17 bases between. CDR1 and CDR2 from the germline V gene are SQVTM and ANQGSEA. The CDR3 sequence is 15 residues long.

The V call is TRBV28, the J call TRBJ1-2; no firm D call. The CDR3 contains 13 residues. Per germline, CDR1 MDHEN and CDR2 SYDVKM. Trimming took 2 bases from V and 8 from J, leaving 12 bases between them. CDR3 DNA: TGTGCCAGCAGTTTAAATTTGTATCGGGGCTACACCTTC. Protein sequence: CASSLNLYRGYTF.